This passage covers 10 T cell receptor beta chains from one sample sequenced in a study of T cell clonotyping in hematopoietic cell transplantation (dated by TCRdb to the early 2020s). The meaning of the sample's time point label: recipient sample taken at acute GVHD onset. Libraries were built with the immunoSEQ multiplex PCR assay. TCRdb took this table from immuneACCESS and kept in-frame rearrangements with V and J called. Such tables lack part of the clones; where checked against another copy, unresolved V genes explain under half of the gap, and the rest is unexplained. This sample gives thousands of clones in total; roughly nine tenths of them show up just once. The top ten hold about 4.3% of the sample. Sequencing used peripheral blood mononuclear cells, obtained at the time of graft-versus-host disease after allogeneic stem cell transplant. Receptors were obtained from a male patient aged 55-69 years who had an allogeneic stem cell transplant from a related donor, so the T cells may come from the graft donor. Some clones in this sample may be carry-over from other donors' samples.

J is TRBJ1-5 and V is TRBV29-1; D not resolved. There are 13 residues in the CDR3. Trimming cost V 4 bases and J 0 bases, with 7 bases left between them. The germline CDR1 and CDR2 sequences are SQVTM and ANQGSEA. DNA of the CDR3: TGCAGCGTTGTACTGAATAGCAATCAGCCCCAGCATTTT. Its protein product is CSVVLNSNQPQHF.

The chain is built from TRBV6-5 and TRBJ1-4, with 8 bases aligning to TRBD1. The germline gives CDR1 MNHEY, CDR2 SVGAGI. This CDR3 is 16 amino acids long. V lost 3 bases to trimming and J lost 0 bases; unmatched junction nucleotides: 3. The chain's CDR3 is CASSYSTGATNEKLFF. The CDR3 nucleotides are TGTGCCAGCAGTTATTCGACAGGGGCAACTAATGAAAAACTGTTTTTT.

The CDR3 spells CASSPRRNRGIRAEAFF. The CDR3 DNA reads as TGTGCCAGCAGCCCGCGACGGAACAGGGGAATTAGGGCTGAAGCTTTCTTT. The J gene is TRBJ1-1, the V gene TRBV21-1; TRBD1 is the table's D call, not checked against the DNA. TRBV21-1 is a pseudogene segment. The CDR3 has 17 residues.

V gene TRBV28 combines with J gene TRBJ2-3, with TRBD1 identical over 8 bases. V lost 4 bases to trimming and J lost 6 bases; unmatched junction nucleotides: 3. This CDR3 contains 13 residues. Germline CDR1 is MDHEN and CDR2 is SYDVKM. CDR3 region: CASSSGTGDTQYF. The CDR3 nucleotides are TGTGCCAGCAGTTCCGGGACAGGCGATACGCAGTATTTT.

V and J are TRBV25-1 and TRBJ2-1; 7 bases line up with TRBD1. Germline lookup yields CDR1 MGHDK and CDR2 SYGVNS. Trimming took 8 bases from V and 1 from J; bases not matched to a gene: 2. This CDR3 has 13 residues. Here the CDR3 reads CASGTVSYNEQFF. The CDR3 coding sequence is TGTGCCAGCGGGACAGTTTCCTACAATGAGCAGTTCTTC.

V is TRBV29-1 and J is TRBJ2-3, with D maybe TRBD1 (6 bases). Germline CDR1 reads SQVTM; CDR2 reads ANQGSEA. The V end lost 6 bases, the J end lost 0 bases, and 19 bases lay between the germline ends. The CDR3 has 16 amino acids. For the CDR3, the DNA is TGCAGCGTCGCGGGCTTGGGGGCTTGGAGCACAGATACGCAGTATTTT. Its protein is CSVAGLGAWSTDTQYF.

By its share, this clone is large. This sample also contains other DNA sequences that code for the same CDR3. The chain links TRBV7-6 to TRBJ2-7, with D hard to call. Trimming took 1 base from V and 0 from J, leaving 7 bases between them. The germline V gene encodes CDR1 SGHVS and CDR2 FNYEAQ. This CDR3 has 14 amino acids. The CDR3 spells CASSLGQNSYEQYF. The DNA of the CDR3 is TGTGCCAGCAGCTTAGGGCAGAACTCCTACGAGCAGTACTTC.

This clone occurred a few times. The rearrangement joins TRBV27 to TRBJ1-4; no clear D. The V end was cut by 7 bases, the J end by 3 bases, with 9 bases between. Germline assignment: CDR1 MNHEY and CDR2 SMNVEV (reference sequence). The CDR3 has 13 amino acids. The CDR3 loop is CASKGSSNEKLFF. CDR3 DNA: TGTGCCAGCAAAGGGTCGTCTAATGAAAAACTGTTTTTT.

The rearrangement links TRBV7-3 to TRBJ2-7, with TRBD1 as a possible D gene (5 bases). This CDR3 has 15 residues. Trimming cost V 2 bases and J 5 bases, with 16 bases left between them. Germline V gene sequence: CDR1 SGHTA, CDR2 FQGTGA. The chain's CDR3 is CASSLGSGASDEQYF. The DNA for the CDR3 is TGTGCCAGCAGCTTAGGCTCTGGGGCCTCAGACGAGCAGTACTTC.

This clone was seen once. The germline gene is not matched at one end of the junction; a read error may be the cause. This chain uses TRBV7-7 with TRBJ2-2; D may be TRBD1 (5 bases). The CDR3 extends over 16 amino acids. Germline CDR1 and CDR2: SSHAT and FNYEAQ (reference sequence). The CDR3 bases are TGTGCTAGCAGCTTAGTGGTGACAGCGAACACCGGGGAGCTGTTTTTT. Its protein is CASSLVVTANTGELFF.